This TCR beta chain comes out of a study of control samples from healthy donors and cancer patients. The CDR3 has 14 residues. CDR1 is LGHDT, CDR2 YNNKEL, per germline (reference sequence). Germline trimming cut 4 bases from V and 7 bases from J; bases unmatched to any gene: 6. TCRdb's copy holds only in-frame clones and misses some; the assay was immunoSEQ multiplex PCR. The table has about 130,000 clones, 80% to 95% seen once; the top ten hold approximately 2.7%. This sequence joins TRBV3-1 (or the pseudogene TRBV3-2) and TRBJ2-2; the match to TRBD1 covers 7 bases. This receptor was identified in a man aged 18 to 35 in good health. Material: blood. CDR3 DNA: TGTGCCAGCAGCCTACGGGACAGCCACGGGGAGCTGTTTTTT. Its protein is CASSLRDSHGELFF.